One and the same sample provided the 27 T cell receptor beta chains below, sequenced in a study of blood T cell repertoires in COVID-19. Some clones are missing from TCRdb's copy, which holds only in-frame ones; the method was immunoSEQ multiplex PCR. The repertoire holds fewer than 250,000 clones, with around 80% as singletons. Sequenced material: peripheral blood. The origin of the receptors is a human donor in a cohort sampled during active COVID-19.

The rearrangement links TRBV5-1 to TRBJ2-7; 13 bases align to TRBD2. V lost 4 bases, J lost 5 bases, and 3 bases stayed unmatched. The CDR3 sequence is 14 residues long. Germline V gene sequence: CDR1 SGHRS, CDR2 YFSETQ. The CDR3 reads CASSRGLAGDEQYV. The DNA of the CDR3 is TGCGCCAGCAGCCGAGGACTAGCGGGGGACGAGCAGTACGTC.

The gene calls are TRBV27 and TRBJ2-7, with a tentative D call TRBD2 (5 bases). CDR3 length equals 15 residues. Germline assignment: CDR1 MNHEY and CDR2 SMNVEV (reference sequence). V shed 4 bases and J shed 2 bases, with 15 bases lying between them. The CDR3 loop is CASSSAQTNPYEQYF. CDR3 nucleotides: TGTGCCAGCAGTTCGGCGCAGACTAATCCCTACGAGCAGTACTTC.

The chain couples TRBV9 to TRBJ2-3; D is unresolved. Germline V lookup: CDR1 SGDLS, CDR2 YYNGEE. CDR3 length: 13 residues. Trimming took 0 bases from V and 3 from J, leaving 5 bases between them. DNA for the CDR3: TGTGCCAGCAGCGTAGGAGATACAGATACGCAGTATTTT. Amino acids: CASSVGDTDTQYF.

The V call is TRBV5-4, the J call TRBJ2-3; D is uncertain. This CDR3 has 16 amino acids. Germline lookup yields CDR1 SGHNT and CDR2 YYREEE (reference sequence). Trimming took off 0 bases at V and 0 bases at J, with 11 bases between the two ends. The CDR3 nucleotides read TGTGCCAGCAGCTTGGACGTTCAAACTAGCACAGATACGCAGTATTTT. It yields the protein CASSLDVQTSTDTQYF.

This chain joins TRBV12-3 or TRBV12-4 and TRBJ1-1; a possible D gene is TRBD1 (5 bases). Trimming stripped 3 bases from V and 6 bases from J, with 8 bases between. The CDR3 consists of 12 residues. Here the CDR3 reads CASSFPGSEAFF. The CDR3 coding sequence is TGTGCCAGCAGTTTCCCAGGGTCTGAAGCTTTCTTT.

The V call is TRBV24-1, the J call TRBJ2-2; TRBD1 aligns across 8 bases. Unmatched junction bases numbered 4, after V lost 4 bases and J lost 1 base. Looked up from germline, CDR1 is KGHDR and CDR2 is SFDVKD. The CDR3 has 16 amino acids. The CDR3 loop reads CATSDQGQENTGELFF. CDR3 coding DNA: TGTGCCACCAGTGACCAGGGACAGGAGAACACCGGGGAGCTGTTTTTT.

The chain joins TRBV3-1 (or the pseudogene TRBV3-2) to TRBJ1-1, with D possibly TRBD1 on 6 matching bases. Looked up from germline, CDR1 is LGHDT and CDR2 is YNNKEL (reference sequence). With 4 bases removed from V and 0 bases from J, the gap between germline ends came to 9 bases. This CDR3 has 14 amino acids. In nucleotides, the CDR3 is TGTGCCAGCAGCCGAGGGGGAGTGAACACTGAAGCTTTCTTT. It specifies CASSRGGVNTEAFF.

The chain links TRBV7-8 to TRBJ1-5; 10 nucleotides match TRBD1. This CDR3 has 17 residues. Trimming at V came to 0 bases and at J to 6 bases, leaving 8 bases not matched to a gene. In germline, CDR1 is SGHVS, CDR2 FQNEAQ. The CDR3, as DNA: TGTGCCAGCAGCTTAGCCCCGGGACAGGGGAGGGGTCAGCCCCAGCATTTT. This gives the protein CASSLAPGQGRGQPQHF.

The chain has TRBV28 and TRBJ2-4; 11 positions match TRBD2. With 4 bases clipped from V and 0 bases from J, the junction kept 8 bases outside the gene matches. Per germline, CDR1 MDHEN and CDR2 SYDVKM. The CDR3 has 18 amino acids. Here the CDR3 DNA reads TGTGCCAGCAGTTCACTAGCGGGAGAAGTGGGAGCCAAAAACATTCAGTACTTC. Protein product: CASSSLAGEVGAKNIQYF.

A note on this clone: Because the CDR3's place on the DNA is in doubt, the DNA is left out and the CDR3 is given as listed by TCRdb. The chain combines TRBV19 with TRBJ1-1; TRBD1 reflects the table's D call only, with no check against the DNA. Germline CDR1 and CDR2: LNHDA and SQIVND (reference sequence). The CDR3 has 14 amino acids, counting both end residues. CDR3 loop: CASSISLQVAEAFF.

In DNA, the CDR3 is TGTGCCATCAGCCAGCGGGGGGACGGGGAGCTGTTTTTT. It is translated as CAISQRGDGELFF. The genes are TRBV10-3 and TRBJ2-2; the match to TRBD2 covers 9 bases. The germline V gene encodes CDR1 ENHRY and CDR2 SYGVKD. The J segment lost 7 bases and the V segment lost 6 bases, leaving 3 bases of the junction unmatched. The CDR3 runs 13 residues.

The chain carries TRBV5-8 and TRBJ1-3, with D possibly being TRBD1 (5 bases). V lost 2 bases to trimming and J lost 4 bases, with 10 bases between them. CDR3 size: 14 residues. Germline CDR1 SGHTS, CDR2 YDEGEE. CDR3 in amino acids: CASSFGGNGNTIYF. CDR3 DNA: TGTGCCAGCAGCTTCGGGGGAAACGGAAACACCATATATTTT.

This chain connects TRBV11-2 to TRBJ2-5, with 8 bases fitting TRBD2. CDR3 length: 17 amino acids. The germline V gene encodes CDR1 SGHAT and CDR2 FQNNGV. With 1 base clipped from V and 4 bases from J, the junction kept 11 bases outside the gene matches. CDR3 in DNA: TGTGCCAGCAGCTTAGGATCGCGGACTAGCAGTCGAGAGACCCAGTACTTC. This codes for CASSLGSRTSSRETQYF.

This chain connects TRBV29-1 to TRBJ2-7; 12 positions agree with TRBD1. V gave up 5 bases and J gave up 6 bases; unmatched junction bases: 8. CDR1 SQVTM and CDR2 ANQGSEA come from the germline V gene. This CDR3 contains 14 residues. The CDR3 is CSVSRGTGGGEQYF. CDR3 DNA sequence: TGCAGCGTTTCTAGGGGGACAGGGGGCGGCGAGCAGTACTTC.

The rearrangement uses TRBV14 and TRBJ1-1, with TRBD1 matching 7 bases. Per the germline V gene, CDR1 is SGHDN and CDR2 is FVKESK. Trimming cost V 5 bases and J 2 bases; bases outside gene matches: 5. The CDR3 spans 14 residues. CDR3 in DNA: TGTGCCAGCAGCTTCGGGACAGCAAACACTGAAGCTTTCTTT. It specifies CASSFGTANTEAFF.

DNA for the CDR3: TGTGCCAGCAGCCAATTGAGACAGGGGCTTTCCGGCGGCGGCTACACCTTC. Its protein product is CASSQLRQGLSGGGYTF. The J gene is TRBJ1-2, the V gene TRBV3-1 (or the pseudogene TRBV3-2), with TRBD1 matching 8 bases. Trimming removed 2 bases from V and 8 bases from J; junction bases left unmatched: 16. Germline CDR1 and CDR2: LGHDT and YNNKEL (reference sequence). The CDR3 has 17 residues.

This chain links TRBV3-1 (or the pseudogene TRBV3-2) with TRBJ2-1; D is perhaps TRBD1 (7 bases). The CDR3 consists of 13 residues. Trimming removed 8 bases from V and 2 bases from J, with 10 bases in between. In germline, CDR1 is LGHDT, CDR2 YNNKEL (reference sequence). The CDR3 bases are TGTGCCAGCGGCGGGACAGCCTACAATGAGCAGTTCTTC. The encoded protein is CASGGTAYNEQFF.

This chain connects TRBV10-3 to TRBJ1-5, with TRBD1 matching 7 bases. Germline lookup yields CDR1 ENHRY and CDR2 SYGVKD. With V trimmed by 5 bases and J by 6 bases, 7 bases remained unmatched. There are 14 residues in the CDR3. CDR3 nucleotide sequence: TGTGCCATCAGTAGCCAGGGGGGCTTTCAGCCCCAGCATTTT. Translating it yields CAISSQGGFQPQHF.

J is TRBJ1-5 and V is TRBV20-1, with D possibly being TRBD1 (6 bases). The CDR3 extends over 15 amino acids. Per the germline V gene, CDR1 is DFQATT and CDR2 is SNEGSKA (reference sequence). V gave up 3 bases and J gave up 7 bases, with 19 bases separating them. CDR3 in amino acids: CSASIAGAREQPQHF. The CDR3 nucleotides read TGCAGTGCTAGTATCGCAGGGGCGAGGGAACAGCCCCAGCATTTT.

V is TRBV2 and J is TRBJ1-4, with TRBD1 as a possible D gene (5 bases). CDR1 is SNHLY, CDR2 FYNNEI, per germline. Trimming took off 5 bases at V and 7 bases at J, with 17 bases between the two ends. CDR3 length equals 15 residues. The CDR3 loop is CASSTRGGGTEKLFF. The CDR3 bases are TGTGCCAGCAGTACCCGGGGCGGGGGTACTGAAAAACTGTTTTTT.

This clone was detected a few times. The V call is TRBV28, the J call TRBJ2-2; 8 positions agree with TRBD1. Losses at the gene ends were 5 bases for V and 1 base for J; bases not matched to a gene: 6. The CDR3 spans 16 residues. Germline CDR1 is MDHEN and CDR2 is SYDVKM. The CDR3 here is CASSHGGQVNTGELFF. CDR3 coding DNA: TGTGCCAGCAGTCACGGGGGACAGGTGAACACCGGGGAGCTGTTTTTT.

The chain carries TRBV3-1 (or the pseudogene TRBV3-2) and TRBJ2-5; 14 bases agree with TRBD2. V was pared by 4 bases and J by 0 bases, with 10 bases of the junction left unmatched. CDR3 size: 19 residues. The germline V gene encodes CDR1 LGHDT and CDR2 YNNKEL (reference sequence). CDR3 in DNA: TGTGCCAGCAGCCCGGGAGGGACTAGCGGGAGAGCTGACCAAGAGACCCAGTACTTC. It specifies CASSPGGTSGRADQETQYF.

This sequence joins TRBV28 and TRBJ2-5; TRBD1 matches at 7 bases. Germline loops: CDR1 MDHEN, CDR2 SYDVKM. The CDR3 contains 14 residues. The V and J ends lost 5 bases and 2 bases, in that order; junction bases with no gene match: 5. CDR3: CASSEKTGQETQYF. DNA of the CDR3: TGTGCCAGCAGTGAAAAGACAGGGCAAGAGACCCAGTACTTC.

The rearrangement uses TRBV7-6 and TRBJ2-3; no reliable D call. V shed 4 bases and J shed 0 bases, with 14 bases lying between them. This CDR3 has 16 amino acids. Per germline, CDR1 SGHVS and CDR2 FNYEAQ. DNA for the CDR3: TGTGCCAGCAGCTCATTGGGCTCTACAAGCACAGATACGCAGTATTTT. Encoded protein: CASSSLGSTSTDTQYF.

The chain links TRBV6-4 to TRBJ2-2; possible D gene TRBD1, 5 bases. The CDR3 runs to 12 residues. V was cut by 6 bases and J by 7 bases, with 9 bases left in between. Germline V lookup: CDR1 MRHNA, CDR2 SNTAGT. The CDR3 is CASRTALGELFF. The DNA for the CDR3 is TGTGCCAGCAGGACAGCTCTCGGGGAGCTGTTTTTT.

This clone was found once. Other DNA sequences in this specimen translate into the identical CDR3. V gene TRBV2 combines with J gene TRBJ1-4; weak D call: TRBD1 (6 bases). Germline V lookup: CDR1 SNHLY, CDR2 FYNNEI. Trimming left V 3 bases short and J 3 bases short, with 11 bases between. The CDR3 has 15 residues. The CDR3 DNA reads as TGTGCCAGCAGTGAGGCGACAGGCTCTAATGAAAAACTGTTTTTT. It is translated as CASSEATGSNEKLFF.

The chain couples TRBV28 to TRBJ1-5, with 9 bases that match TRBD1. The CDR3 is made up of 16 amino acids. Germline CDR1 reads MDHEN; CDR2 reads SYDVKM. V was pared by 5 bases and J by 6 bases, with 11 bases of the junction left unmatched. The CDR3 loop reads CASSGPGQGAIQPQHF. The DNA of the CDR3 is TGTGCCAGCAGTGGGCCGGGACAGGGAGCGATTCAGCCCCAGCATTTT.